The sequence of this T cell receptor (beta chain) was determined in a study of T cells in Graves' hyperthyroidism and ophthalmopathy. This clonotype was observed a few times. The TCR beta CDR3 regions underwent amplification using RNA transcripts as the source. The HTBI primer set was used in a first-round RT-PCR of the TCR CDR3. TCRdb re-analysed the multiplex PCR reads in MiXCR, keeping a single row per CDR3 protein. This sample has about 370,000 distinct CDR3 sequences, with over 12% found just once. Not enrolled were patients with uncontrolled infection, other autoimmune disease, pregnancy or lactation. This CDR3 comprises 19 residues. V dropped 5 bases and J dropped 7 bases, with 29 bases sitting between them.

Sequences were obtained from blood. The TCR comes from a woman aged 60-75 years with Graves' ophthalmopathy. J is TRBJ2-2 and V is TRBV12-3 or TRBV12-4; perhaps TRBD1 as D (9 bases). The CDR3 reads CASSRDRVNGRAGNGELFF. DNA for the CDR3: TGTGCCAGCAGTCGGGACAGGGTTAACGGGAGGGCCGGGAACGGGGAGCTGTTTTTT.